In this sample, the clone carrying this T cell receptor beta chain turned up many times. This record belongs to a study of Ad26.COV2.S vaccination and SARS-CoV-2 variants. Documented treatment: roughly 19 received Ad26.COV2.S at low or high dose, single or two shots; roughly five received placebo; per-sample allocation not given. Each sample was drawn 63 days after the first injection (of vaccine or placebo). Germline V gene lookup returns CDR1 MRHNA and CDR2 SNTAGT. The CDR3 spans 17 residues. V shed 0 bases and J 9 bases; nucleotides not matched to a gene: 9. TCRdb keeps only in-frame clones here, not all; method: immunoSEQ multiplex PCR. The sample yields about 350,000 clones, around 89% seen once.

This receptor was identified in a person between 18 and 65 years old who received the Ad26.COV2.S COVID-19 vaccine or a placebo. Sequencing used peripheral blood, obtained in a trial of Ad26.COV2.S vaccine versus placebo. The chain combines TRBV6-4 with TRBJ2-1; 12 bases map to TRBD1. The CDR3 DNA follows: TGTGCCAGCAGTGACTCCTCCGGGACAGGGGGCGAGGGTGAGCAGTTCTTC. Protein product: CASSDSSGTGGEGEQFF.